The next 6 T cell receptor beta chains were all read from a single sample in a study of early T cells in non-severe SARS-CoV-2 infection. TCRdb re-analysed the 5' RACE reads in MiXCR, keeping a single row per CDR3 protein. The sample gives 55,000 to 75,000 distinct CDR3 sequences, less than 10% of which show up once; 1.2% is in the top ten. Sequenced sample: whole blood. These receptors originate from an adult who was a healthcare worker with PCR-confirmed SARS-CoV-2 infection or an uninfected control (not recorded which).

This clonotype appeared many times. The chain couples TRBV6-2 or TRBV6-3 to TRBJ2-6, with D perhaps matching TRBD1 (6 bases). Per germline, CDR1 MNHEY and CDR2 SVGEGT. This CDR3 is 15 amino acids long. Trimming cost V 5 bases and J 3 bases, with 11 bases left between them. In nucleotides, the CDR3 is TGTGCCAGCAGTGAGGCAGGGGTTGGGGCCAACGTCCTGACTTTC. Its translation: CASSEAGVGANVLTF.

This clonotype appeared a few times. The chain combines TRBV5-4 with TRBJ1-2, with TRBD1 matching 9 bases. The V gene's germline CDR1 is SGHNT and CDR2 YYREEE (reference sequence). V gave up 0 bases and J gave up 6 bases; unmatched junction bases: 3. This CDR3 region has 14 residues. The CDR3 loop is CASSLAQGADGYTF. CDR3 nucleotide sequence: TGTGCCAGCAGCTTGGCACAGGGGGCGGATGGCTACACCTTC.

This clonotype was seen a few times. The CDR3 DNA reads TGCGCCAGCAGCTTTGATCCGACAGCGAACACTGAAGCTTTCTTT. It translates to CASSFDPTANTEAFF. This chain uses TRBV5-1 with TRBJ1-1, with a weak D call TRBD1 (5 bases). The V end lost 2 bases, the J end lost 1 base, and 12 bases lay between the germline ends. The CDR3 has 15 residues. CDR1 and CDR2 from the germline V gene are SGHRS and YFSETQ.

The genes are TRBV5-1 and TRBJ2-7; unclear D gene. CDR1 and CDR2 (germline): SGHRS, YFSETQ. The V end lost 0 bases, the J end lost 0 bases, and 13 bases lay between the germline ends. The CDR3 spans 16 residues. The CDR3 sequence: CASSLAPGRNSYEQYV. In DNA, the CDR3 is TGCGCCAGCAGCTTGGCGCCGGGCCGTAACTCCTACGAGCAGTACGTC.

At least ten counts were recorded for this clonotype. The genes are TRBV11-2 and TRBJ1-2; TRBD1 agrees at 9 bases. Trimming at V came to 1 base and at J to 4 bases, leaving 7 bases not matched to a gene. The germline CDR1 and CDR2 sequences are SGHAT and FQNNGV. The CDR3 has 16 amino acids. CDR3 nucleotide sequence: TGTGCCAGCAGCTTAGTAGGGACAGGGCCAATCTATGGCTACACCTTC. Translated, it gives CASSLVGTGPIYGYTF.

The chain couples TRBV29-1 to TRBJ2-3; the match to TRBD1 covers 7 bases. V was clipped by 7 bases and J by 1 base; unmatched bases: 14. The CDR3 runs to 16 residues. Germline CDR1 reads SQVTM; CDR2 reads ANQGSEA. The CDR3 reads CSATGVGGLGTDTQYF. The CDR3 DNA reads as TGCAGCGCCACCGGGGTAGGGGGCTTGGGCACAGATACGCAGTATTTT.